This T cell receptor beta chain was retrieved from a study of blood T cell repertoires in COVID-19. Study at large: There were acute and convalescent COVID-19 samples, and they came from the United States, Italy and Spain. PBMCs, B-cell-depleted T cells, or T cells provided the cDNA or gDNA that made up the material.

Assay: immunoSEQ multiplex PCR; the TCRdb copy retains only in-frame clones and omits some. The profile shows fewer than 250,000 clones, about 86% of them singletons. This CDR3 has 13 residues. Germline V lookup: CDR1 SGDLS, CDR2 YYNGEE. V was pared by 3 bases and J by 6 bases, with 12 bases between. The receptor comes from a woman aged 40 to 50 with acute COVID-19. The V and J genes are TRBV9 and TRBJ1-2; D remains unclear. The sample taken for sequencing was PBMCs or T cells enriched from blood (not recorded which). The CDR3: CASSAQNRDGYTF. CDR3 nucleotides: TGTGCCAGCAGCGCCCAAAATCGGGATGGCTACACCTTC. The entire variable domain, with the rest obtained from reference TRBV9 and TRBJ1-2, is as follows: DSGVTQTPKHLITATGQRVTLRCSPRSGDLSVYWYQQSLDQGLQFLIQYYNGEERAKGNILERFSAQQFPDLHSELNLSSLELGDSALYFCASSAQNRDGYTFGSGTRLTVV.